This T cell receptor (beta chain) emerged from a study of patients and donors after allogeneic stem cell transplantation. TCRdb reprocessed the RT-PCR reads with MiXCR, giving one entry per CDR3 protein. The sample gives about 210,000 distinct CDR3 sequences, 35% to 45% of which show up once; around a tenth is in the top ten. V dropped 0 bases and J dropped 0 bases, with 7 bases sitting between them. Germline V CDR1 and CDR2: SGHRS, YFSETQ. This CDR3 has 15 residues. The sequenced sample was blood, either unsorted or a sorted T cell fraction (not recorded which). The chain employs TRBV5-1 and TRBJ1-3; D gene ambiguous. This sequence was found in a human donor who was either an allogeneic HSCT recipient or a stem cell or donor lymphocyte infusion donor (not recorded which). It is not recorded whose cells these are; they may come from a transplant donor. CDR3 region: CASSLDSYSGNTIYF. CDR3 in DNA: TGCGCCAGCAGCTTGGACTCGTACTCTGGAAACACCATATATTTT.